The T cell receptor beta chain described here comes from a study of blood T cell repertoires in COVID-19. Participants in the exposed group had met a COVID-19 case in the 2 weeks before joining the study. Here immunoSEQ multiplex PCR was the method, and the copy in TCRdb shows in-frame clones only, minus some. The sample yields 300,000 to 350,000 clones, 88% seen once. Germline V lookup: CDR1 LGHNT, CDR2 FRNRAP. There are 15 residues in the CDR3. Trimming cost V 2 bases and J 6 bases; bases outside gene matches: 3. The chain is built from TRBV12-5 and TRBJ2-2; 10 nucleotides line up with TRBD2. The origin of this receptor is a woman aged 25 to 45 who had been exposed to COVID-19. Material for sequencing was PBMCs or T cells enriched from blood (not recorded which). The CDR3 spells CASGLTSGTAGELFF. As DNA, the CDR3 is TGTGCTAGTGGTTTGACTAGCGGGACTGCCGGGGAGCTGTTTTTT. Based on the CDR3 plus reference TRBV12-5 and TRBJ2-2, the full variable domain is DARVTQTPRHKVTEMGQEVTMRCQPILGHNTVFWYRQTMMQGLELLAYFRNRAPLDDSGMPKDRFSAEMPDATLATLKIQPSEPRDSAVYFCASGLTSGTAGELFFGEGSRLTVL.